This entry features one T cell receptor (beta chain) sequence. Approximately 1.9 micrograms of genomic DNA came from cryopreserved PBMCs for TCR beta libraries. Germline V gives CDR1 LNHDA, CDR2 SQIVND (reference sequence). The CDR3 extends over 15 amino acids. V lost 5 bases, J lost 5 bases, and 16 bases lay in between. Deep sequencing aimed at 1 in 200,000 to 1 in 1 million T cells' resolution. Libraries were prepared by immunoSEQ multiplex PCR; TCRdb keeps only in-frame clonotypes and omits some of them. Among tens of thousands of clones listed, almost 70% were seen once. The data originate from a study of cytotoxic CD8 clonotypes in ibrutinib-treated CLL. Study-level background: Researchers reported ten to eleven relapsed/refractory and 15 treatment-naive patients, around 17 of them IGHV unmutated.

The TCR originated in a human donor with chronic lymphocytic leukemia. Sequences were derived from PBMCs, sampled after 12 months of ibrutinib treatment. The genes are TRBV19 and TRBJ2-1; D remains unclear. CDR3 residues: CASSDPRTSHNEQFF. The DNA for the CDR3 is TGTGCCAGTAGTGACCCGCGGACCTCTCACAATGAGCAGTTCTTC.